A selection of T cell receptor beta chains follows, all from one sample in a study of blood T cell repertoires in COVID-19. TCRdb keeps only in-frame clones here, not all; method: immunoSEQ multiplex PCR. The table records about 120,000 clones, about 83% of them present only once. Sequencing was carried out using peripheral blood. The receptors shown here come from a man at least 80 years old with active or convalescent COVID-19. The CDR3 runs from the conserved cysteine through the conserved F or W. Fields, in order: V gene, D gene, clone size, J gene, CDR3 DNA, CDR3 protein. The D gene is left open where the match is weak. Some rows have no size entry. The others give once, few or many, or a class for an expanded clone.

V gene: TRBV19; D gene: TRBD2; clone size: NA; J gene: TRBJ2-7; CDR3 DNA: TGTGCCACTAGCGGGGGGGCCGAGCAGTACTTC; CDR3 protein: CATSGGAEQYF
V gene: TRBV28; D gene: TRBD2; clone size: once; J gene: TRBJ2-2; CDR3 DNA: TGTGCCACCGCTCGGGGAGGGTCCGGGGAGCTGTTTTTT; CDR3 protein: CATARGGSGELFF
V gene: TRBV5-6; D gene: TRBD1; clone size: once; J gene: TRBJ1-4; CDR3 DNA: TGTGCCAGCAGCTCGACAGGGGGGGCTTTTGTAGGTGAAAAACTGTTTTTT; CDR3 protein: CASSSTGGAFVGEKLFF
V gene: TRBV18; D gene: TRBD1; clone size: NA; J gene: TRBJ2-7; CDR3 DNA: TGTGCCAGCTCACATGGACAGGGCGGCTACGAGCAGTACTTC; CDR3 protein: CASSHGQGGYEQYF
V gene: TRBV28; D gene: NA; clone size: NA; J gene: TRBJ2-7; CDR3 DNA: TGTGCCAGCAGTTTATCGGACGGGGCCTACGAGCAGTACTTC; CDR3 protein: CASSLSDGAYEQYF
V gene: TRBV19; D gene: NA; clone size: NA; J gene: TRBJ1-5; CDR3 DNA: TGTGCCAGTAGTATAGTAGGCAGGGGAAGCAATCAGCCCCAGCATTTT; CDR3 protein: CASSIVGRGSNQPQHF
V gene: TRBV27; D gene: NA; clone size: NA; J gene: TRBJ1-2; CDR3 DNA: TGTGCCAGCAGTTTAGGTACAGGGAATTTTGGCTACACCTTC; CDR3 protein: CASSLGTGNFGYTF
V gene: TRBV5-1; D gene: NA; clone size: few; J gene: TRBJ1-2; CDR3 DNA: TGCGCCAGCAGCTTGGGGGGAGACTATGGCTACACCTTC; CDR3 protein: CASSLGGDYGYTF
V gene: TRBV7-9; D gene: NA; clone size: NA; J gene: TRBJ1-1; CDR3 DNA: TGTGCCAGCAGCTTAGTCTCTGGTCGACAGAACACTGAAGCTTTCTTT; CDR3 protein: CASSLVSGRQNTEAFF
V gene: TRBV9; D gene: TRBD2; clone size: NA; J gene: TRBJ2-1; CDR3 DNA: TGTGCCAGCAGCGCTGGACTAGCGTCATACAATGAGCAGTTCTTC; CDR3 protein: CASSAGLASYNEQFF
V gene: TRBV27; D gene: TRBD1; clone size: NA; J gene: TRBJ2-5; CDR3 DNA: TGTGCCAGCAGTTCAGGACAGGTTCAAGAGACCCAGTACTTC; CDR3 protein: CASSSGQVQETQYF
V gene: TRBV11-2; D gene: NA; clone size: NA; J gene: TRBJ2-7; CDR3 DNA: TGTGCCAGCAGCTTCGCAGCAGGGCTCTCCTACGAGCAGTACTTC; CDR3 protein: CASSFAAGLSYEQYF
V gene: TRBV5-1; D gene: TRBD1; clone size: NA; J gene: TRBJ2-2; CDR3 DNA: TGCGCCAGCAGCTTACAGGGGTACGGGGAGCTGTTTTTT; CDR3 protein: CASSLQGYGELFF
V gene: TRBV27; D gene: NA; clone size: NA; J gene: TRBJ1-4; CDR3 DNA: TGTGCCAGCAGTCCCGATATGGGGGGGCATGAAAAACTGTTTTTT; CDR3 protein: CASSPDMGGHEKLFF
V gene: TRBV15; D gene: TRBD1; clone size: NA; J gene: TRBJ2-7; CDR3 DNA: TGTGCCACCAGCAGAGACCCGCCAGGGGGTCCCTACGAGCAGTACTTC; CDR3 protein: CATSRDPPGGPYEQYF
V gene: TRBV4-3; D gene: TRBD1; clone size: NA; J gene: TRBJ1-3; CDR3 DNA: TGCGCCAGCAGCCCAAAGACAGGGTCTGGAAACACCATATATTTT; CDR3 protein: CASSPKTGSGNTIYF
V gene: TRBV7-8; D gene: TRBD2; clone size: NA; J gene: TRBJ2-7; CDR3 DNA: TGTGCCAGCAGCTTAAGCGGGGGGGCGTCCTACGAGCAGTACTTC; CDR3 protein: CASSLSGGASYEQYF
V gene: TRBV5-1; D gene: NA; clone size: NA; J gene: TRBJ1-1; CDR3 DNA: TGCGCCAGCAGCTTTGGGGCAACAACGAACACTGAAGCTTTCTTT; CDR3 protein: CASSFGATTNTEAFF
V gene: TRBV19; D gene: TRBD2; clone size: NA; J gene: TRBJ2-4; CDR3 DNA: TGTGCCAGTAGTATTAGCGGGGCCGCCAAAAACATTCAGTACTTC; CDR3 protein: CASSISGAAKNIQYF
V gene: TRBV4-2; D gene: NA; clone size: NA; J gene: TRBJ2-3; CDR3 DNA: TGTGCCAGCAGCCAAGGTAGTTCGACTAGCACAGATACGCAGTATTTT; CDR3 protein: CASSQGSSTSTDTQYF
V gene: TRBV7-3; D gene: NA; clone size: once; J gene: TRBJ1-1; CDR3 DNA: TGTGCCAGCAGCTCACAGCAGAACACTGAAGCTTTCTTT; CDR3 protein: CASSSQQNTEAFF
V gene: TRBV3-1/TRBV3-2; D gene: NA; clone size: NA; J gene: TRBJ2-7; CDR3 DNA: TGTGCCAGCAGCCAACCGGGAGCGCCTTCCTACGAGCAGTACTTC; CDR3 protein: CASSQPGAPSYEQYF
V gene: TRBV10-3; D gene: TRBD2; clone size: NA; J gene: TRBJ2-5; CDR3 DNA: TGTGCCATCAGACCGACTAGCGACCAAGAGACCCAGTACTTC; CDR3 protein: CAIRPTSDQETQYF
V gene: TRBV29-1; D gene: TRBD2; clone size: NA; J gene: TRBJ2-1; CDR3 DNA: TGCAGCGTTGAACCTAGCGGGGGGTTCAGGGAGCAGTTCTTC; CDR3 protein: CSVEPSGGFREQFF
V gene: TRBV27; D gene: NA; clone size: NA; J gene: TRBJ2-7; CDR3 DNA: TGTGCCAGCCGACTCCAGCTAAGCTCCTACGAGCAGTACTTC; CDR3 protein: CASRLQLSSYEQYF
V gene: TRBV4-1; D gene: NA; clone size: NA; J gene: TRBJ1-4; CDR3 DNA: TGCGCCAGCAGCCAAGAGAGGGCCGCCCTTAATGAAAAACTGTTTTTT; CDR3 protein: CASSQERAALNEKLFF
V gene: TRBV10-3; D gene: NA; clone size: NA; J gene: TRBJ1-2; CDR3 DNA: TGTGCCATCAGTGACGGGGCCAGCGGGGGGTATGGCTACACCTTC; CDR3 protein: CAISDGASGGYGYTF
V gene: TRBV30; D gene: NA; clone size: NA; J gene: TRBJ1-5; CDR3 DNA: TGTGCCTGGAGTGCCGAGGCGCGGGGTAGGGGCAATCAGCCCCAGCATTTT; CDR3 protein: CAWSAEARGRGNQPQHF
V gene: TRBV6-5; D gene: TRBD2; clone size: NA; J gene: TRBJ2-2; CDR3 DNA: TGTGCCAGCAGTTACGTGGCGGGGGACACCGGGGAGCTGTTTTTT; CDR3 protein: CASSYVAGDTGELFF
V gene: TRBV6-1; D gene: TRBD1; clone size: NA; J gene: TRBJ2-7; CDR3 DNA: TGTGCCAGCAGTGAAGTAATAAGGACAGGGGAATCCTACGAGCAGTACTTC; CDR3 protein: CASSEVIRTGESYEQYF
V gene: TRBV18; D gene: NA; clone size: NA; J gene: TRBJ2-3; CDR3 DNA: TGTGCCAGCTCACTGCGGGGACCGGGCACAGATACGCAGTATTTT; CDR3 protein: CASSLRGPGTDTQYF
V gene: TRBV24-1; D gene: NA; clone size: NA; J gene: TRBJ2-1; CDR3 DNA: TGTGCCACCAGTGACTCCGGTCCTGGGGGGTACAATGAGCAGTTCTTC; CDR3 protein: CATSDSGPGGYNEQFF
V gene: TRBV5-6; D gene: TRBD2; clone size: NA; J gene: TRBJ2-1; CDR3 DNA: TGTGCCAGCAGCTTGACTCTAGCGGGGGGGAGTAATGAGCAGTTCTTC; CDR3 protein: CASSLTLAGGSNEQFF
V gene: TRBV9; D gene: NA; clone size: NA; J gene: TRBJ2-2; CDR3 DNA: TGTGCCAGCAGCCCATGGGGGCAGCCGAACACCGGGGAGCTGTTTTTT; CDR3 protein: CASSPWGQPNTGELFF
V gene: TRBV7-9; D gene: NA; clone size: NA; J gene: TRBJ1-2; CDR3 DNA: TGTGCCAGCAGCTCGTTCAAGACAGTATATGACTATGGCTACACCTTC; CDR3 protein: CASSSFKTVYDYGYTF
V gene: TRBV4-1; D gene: NA; clone size: NA; J gene: TRBJ2-7; CDR3 DNA: TGCGCCAGCAGCACCCCAGGTTCTTCCTACGAGCAGTACTTC; CDR3 protein: CASSTPGSSYEQYF
V gene: TRBV5-1; D gene: NA; clone size: NA; J gene: TRBJ2-7; CDR3 DNA: TGCGCCAGCAGCTCTCTCGCGGGCTCCTACGAGCAGTACTTC; CDR3 protein: CASSSLAGSYEQYF
V gene: TRBV5-4; D gene: TRBD1; clone size: few; J gene: TRBJ2-7; CDR3 DNA: TGTGCCAGCAGCTTGGAGGACAGGGGAAGCGAGCAGTACTTC; CDR3 protein: CASSLEDRGSEQYF
V gene: TRBV18; D gene: NA; clone size: NA; J gene: TRBJ1-2; CDR3 DNA: TGTGCCAGCTCTCCAGGGCCTAACTATGGCTACACCTTC; CDR3 protein: CASSPGPNYGYTF
V gene: TRBV12-5; D gene: TRBD1; clone size: NA; J gene: TRBJ1-5; CDR3 DNA: TGTGCTAGTGGTTTGTCCCGACGACAGGGGTATAGCAATCAGCCCCAGCATTTT; CDR3 protein: CASGLSRRQGYSNQPQHF
V gene: TRBV24-1; D gene: TRBD1; clone size: NA; J gene: TRBJ2-5; CDR3 DNA: TGTGCCACCAGTGATGCCGGGACAGGGTCGGGGGAGACCCAGTACTTC; CDR3 protein: CATSDAGTGSGETQYF
V gene: TRBV5-4; D gene: NA; clone size: NA; J gene: TRBJ2-3; CDR3 DNA: TGTGCCAGCAGCTTGACACAGTCGAGCACAGATACGCAGTATTTT; CDR3 protein: CASSLTQSSTDTQYF
V gene: TRBV7-2; D gene: NA; clone size: NA; J gene: TRBJ2-1; CDR3 DNA: TGTGCCAGCAGCTTAGTGAGGCACTCTGAGCAGTTCTTC; CDR3 protein: CASSLVRHSEQFF
V gene: TRBV5-1; D gene: NA; clone size: NA; J gene: TRBJ2-2; CDR3 DNA: TGCGCCAGCAGCTCGACCGGGGAGCTGTTTTTT; CDR3 protein: CASSSTGELFF
V gene: TRBV3-1/TRBV3-2; D gene: NA; clone size: NA; J gene: TRBJ1-4; CDR3 DNA: TGTGCCAGCAGCCAAGGAGGCCAGGGCAACGAAAAACTGTTTTTT; CDR3 protein: CASSQGGQGNEKLFF
V gene: TRBV5-6; D gene: TRBD1; clone size: NA; J gene: TRBJ1-1; CDR3 DNA: TGTGCCAGCAGCCGTGGACAGGGAGTTACTGAAGCTTTCTTT; CDR3 protein: CASSRGQGVTEAFF
V gene: TRBV28; D gene: NA; clone size: NA; J gene: TRBJ2-7; CDR3 DNA: TGTGCCAGCAGTTTAAGGAGGGAAGACGAGCAGTACTTC; CDR3 protein: CASSLRREDEQYF
V gene: TRBV7-9; D gene: TRBD1; clone size: few; J gene: TRBJ2-7; CDR3 DNA: TGTGCCAGCAGCTTCCCGACAGGGGGGTCCTACGAGCAGTACTTC; CDR3 protein: CASSFPTGGSYEQYF
V gene: TRBV7-2; D gene: NA; clone size: once; J gene: TRBJ2-2; CDR3 DNA: TGTGCCAGCAGCGCCAACAGGGAGAGCACCGGGGAGCTGTTTTTT; CDR3 protein: CASSANRESTGELFF
V gene: TRBV6-1; D gene: NA; clone size: NA; J gene: TRBJ2-1; CDR3 DNA: TGTGCCAGCAGTGAAGCGCTTCGGGGTGATGAGCAGTTCTTC; CDR3 protein: CASSEALRGDEQFF
V gene: TRBV5-8; D gene: TRBD1; clone size: NA; J gene: TRBJ2-7; CDR3 DNA: TGTGCCAGCAGCTTGATGGGCAGGGGGATAGTTATCTACGAGCAGTACTTC; CDR3 protein: CASSLMGRGIVIYEQYF
V gene: TRBV29-1; D gene: NA; clone size: few; J gene: TRBJ1-5; CDR3 DNA: TGCAGCGCCGTGCCGGGAACTGGGCAGCCCCAGCATTTT; CDR3 protein: CSAVPGTGQPQHF
V gene: TRBV28; D gene: TRBD1; clone size: NA; J gene: TRBJ1-6; CDR3 DNA: TGTGCCAGCAGTACAGCCGGGACAGGGAGTTCACCCCTCCACTTT; CDR3 protein: CASSTAGTGSSPLHF
V gene: TRBV28; D gene: TRBD1; clone size: few; J gene: TRBJ1-2; CDR3 DNA: TGTGCCAGCAGTTCCAGACAGGGGTCTGGCTACACCTTC; CDR3 protein: CASSSRQGSGYTF
V gene: TRBV27; D gene: NA; clone size: NA; J gene: TRBJ1-2; CDR3 DNA: TGTGCCAGTCCAGTCGAGGGGAGGGGCTACACCTTC; CDR3 protein: CASPVEGRGYTF
V gene: TRBV5-1; D gene: TRBD1; clone size: NA; J gene: TRBJ2-5; CDR3 DNA: TGCGCCAGCAGCCTAGGGGACAGGGGTCACCAAGAGACCCAGTACTTC; CDR3 protein: CASSLGDRGHQETQYF
V gene: TRBV4-3; D gene: NA; clone size: NA; J gene: TRBJ2-1; CDR3 DNA: TGCGCCAGCAGCCAAGATCGGGGGACTGGGCTCTTCTTC; CDR3 protein: CASSQDRGTGLFF
V gene: TRBV9; D gene: NA; clone size: few; J gene: TRBJ2-7; CDR3 DNA: TGTGCCAGCAGCGTAGGCGGAGACTACGAGCAGTACTTC; CDR3 protein: CASSVGGDYEQYF
V gene: TRBV5-4; D gene: NA; clone size: NA; J gene: TRBJ2-3; CDR3 DNA: TGTGCCAGCAGCCTAGGGTCGGGGTGGAGCACAGATACGCAGTATTTT; CDR3 protein: CASSLGSGWSTDTQYF